The source of this T cell receptor beta chain is a study of T-cell reconstitution after alpha-beta-depleted transplantation in children. Study-level results: Reportedly, only several hundred clones from non-depleted graft cells drove alpha-beta T-cell counts at about two months. Where some patients showed high TCRbeta diversity at day 60, it came from recipient T cells and thymic progenitors that had survived. One year post-transplant, T-cell counts and diversity were largely derived from T cells produced anew.

Library preparation (for TCRbeta) was performed with unique molecular identifiers. TCRdb processed the PCR reads anew with MiXCR; each CDR3 protein has one entry. Here the sample spans around 200,000 distinct CDR3 sequences, roughly 8.1% being singletons. Of note for this clonotype: Its specificity is unknown.

From germline, CDR1 is MNHEY and CDR2 SMNVEV (reference sequence). Trimming shortened V by 5 bases and J by 6 bases, and 19 bases separated the two germline ends. The CDR3 is 16 residues long. This chain uses TRBV27 with TRBJ2-2, with D maybe TRBD1 (5 bases). This sequence originates from a male patient aged 2-10 years who had a stem cell transplant for acute myeloid leukemia, so the T cells may come from the graft donor. This specimen was PBMCs, mostly from graft donor cells, taken 360 days after TCRalphabeta/CD19-depleted stem cell transplant. The CDR3 nucleotides are TGTGCCAGCAGTGGCCGCCGGACACCACGGGCCGGGGAGCTGTTTTTT. Protein product: CASSGRRTPRAGELFF.